A single sample gave rise to the 32 T cell receptor beta chains below, sequenced in a study of T cell responses to AZD1222 COVID-19 vaccine. TCRdb's copy holds only in-frame clones and misses some; the assay was immunoSEQ multiplex PCR. Among tens of thousands of clones listed, roughly 84% were seen once. This specimen consisted of peripheral blood, obtained on day 0 of AZD1222 vaccination. The receptors here all came from an adult in good health.

The sample holds one count of this clone. This chain links TRBV19 with TRBJ2-5; 11 bases are shared with TRBD2. Trimming removed 6 bases from V and 5 bases from J; junction bases left unmatched: 11. The CDR3 is 16 amino acids. Germline assignment: CDR1 LNHDA and CDR2 SQIVND (reference sequence). CDR3 DNA sequence: TGTGCCAGTAGAAGAGGGACTAGCGGAACCTCGGAGACCCAGTACTTC. Protein: CASRRGTSGTSETQYF.

This clone was seen only once. The CDR3 reads CSASSTGSAYEQYF. The CDR3 DNA reads TGCAGTGCTAGTAGTACAGGGTCGGCCTACGAGCAGTACTTC. The chain uses TRBV20-1 and TRBJ2-7, with D possibly TRBD1 on 6 matching bases. The CDR3 has 14 residues. Germline lookup yields CDR1 DFQATT and CDR2 SNEGSKA (reference sequence). With 3 bases removed from V and 2 bases from J, the gap between germline ends came to 14 bases.

The chain has TRBV24-1 and TRBJ2-1; a weak D match, TRBD2 (6 bases). CDR3 size: 15 residues. The germline CDR1 and CDR2 sequences are KGHDR and SFDVKD. The V end lost 9 bases, the J end lost 5 bases, and 19 bases lay between the germline ends. DNA of the CDR3: TGTGCCACCTCGCGGCGGGGAGGATATAACAATGAGCAGTTCTTC. Protein: CATSRRGGYNNEQFF.

This clone was recorded only once. The chain carries TRBV7-9 and TRBJ1-3, with D possibly matching TRBD1 (5 bases). This CDR3 spans 13 amino acids. Trimming shortened V by 6 bases and J by 4 bases, and 10 bases separated the two germline ends. Germline-derived CDR1 and CDR2 are SEHNR and FQNEAQ (reference sequence). The CDR3, as DNA: TGTGCCAGCAGATCTCAGGGAGGAAACACCATATATTTT. As protein: CASRSQGGNTIYF.

The V and J genes are TRBV27 and TRBJ2-3, with D perhaps TRBD1 (5 bases). V lost 7 bases and J lost 1, with 9 bases in between. Germline values: CDR1 MNHEY, CDR2 SMNVEV (reference sequence). This CDR3 is 13 amino acids long. The CDR3 nucleotides read TGTGCCAGCACCAAGACAGGCACAGATACGCAGTATTTT. Translated, it gives CASTKTGTDTQYF.

This clone has just a few counts. This chain links TRBV11-3 with TRBJ2-3, with a tentative D call TRBD1 (6 bases). The CDR3 consists of 16 residues. Trimming took off 3 bases at V and 0 bases at J, with 13 bases between the two ends. Germline loops: CDR1 SGHNT, CDR2 YENEEA. CDR3 residues: CASSFSQGPSTDTQYF. CDR3 coding DNA: TGTGCCAGCAGCTTCTCCCAGGGGCCTAGCACAGATACGCAGTATTTT.

Written as DNA, the CDR3 is TGCGCCAGCAGCTGGACAGGGGGGTACAATGAGCAGTTCTTC. The encoded protein is CASSWTGGYNEQFF. The chain links TRBV5-1 to TRBJ2-1, with 10 bases identical to TRBD1. Germline assignment: CDR1 SGHRS and CDR2 YFSETQ. The CDR3 is 14 residues long. V dropped 3 bases and J dropped 4; count of bases not matched to a gene: 1.

The V call is TRBV29-1, the J call TRBJ1-1, with D uncertain. Germline V gene lookup returns CDR1 SQVTM and CDR2 ANQGSEA. Trimming cost V 7 bases and J 2 bases, with 8 bases left between them. The CDR3 is 11 residues long. The CDR3 loop reads CSAQANTEAFF. The CDR3 nucleotides read TGCAGCGCTCAGGCAAACACTGAAGCTTTCTTT.

The V and J genes are TRBV20-1 and TRBJ1-1; 10 bases line up with TRBD1. The CDR3 runs to 14 residues. CDR1 is DFQATT, CDR2 SNEGSKA, per germline (reference sequence). V lost 3 bases and J lost 2; bases outside the gene matches: 3. The CDR3 loop is CSASGQGGNTEAFF. Written as DNA, the CDR3 is TGCAGTGCTAGTGGACAGGGGGGAAACACTGAAGCTTTCTTT.

This chain's CDR3 is CASSLTGNTIYF. Written as DNA, the CDR3 is TGTGCCAGCAGCCTAACGGGAAACACCATATATTTT. The chain employs TRBV13 and TRBJ1-3; D gene uncertain. Germline V lookup: CDR1 PRHDT, CDR2 FYEKMQ (reference sequence). The CDR3 has 12 residues. V shed 5 bases and J shed 4 bases, with 6 bases lying between them.

The J gene is TRBJ2-1, the V gene TRBV5-4; D call uncertain. Trimming took 0 bases from V and 5 from J, leaving 6 bases between them. The germline gives CDR1 SGHNT, CDR2 YYREEE (reference sequence). This CDR3 has 13 amino acids. This CDR3 is CASSLGLDNEQFF. The CDR3 region has the DNA TGTGCCAGCAGCTTGGGCCTAGACAATGAGCAGTTCTTC.

The rearrangement joins TRBV12-3 or TRBV12-4 to TRBJ1-3, with a tentative D call TRBD1 (6 bases). The V gene lost 3 bases and the J gene lost 6 bases, with 9 bases spanning the gap. The CDR3 totals 13 residues. The CDR3 reads CASSLKGENTIYF. Here the CDR3 DNA reads TGTGCCAGCAGTTTGAAGGGGGAAAACACCATATATTTT.

The chain joins TRBV13 to TRBJ1-2, with a weak D call TRBD1 (5 bases). Germline V CDR1 and CDR2: PRHDT, FYEKMQ (reference sequence). The CDR3 is 17 amino acids. V dropped 1 base and J dropped 3 bases, with 18 bases sitting between them. The CDR3 nucleotides read TGTGCCAGCAGCTTAGCCCGGGACGGTCGGGGGTACTATGGCTACACCTTC. The encoded protein is CASSLARDGRGYYGYTF. The full variable domain, its missing parts supplied by reference TRBV13 and TRBJ1-2, is AAGVIQSPRHLIKEKRETATLKCYPIPRHDTVYWYQQGPGQDPQFLISFYEKMQSDKGSIPDRFSAQQFSDYHSELNMSSLELGDSALYFCASSLARDGRGYYGYTFGSGTRLTVV.

The chain combines TRBV5-4 with TRBJ2-3; 7 bases fit TRBD1. J lost 8 bases, V lost 4 bases, and 7 bases had no gene match. The germline V gene encodes CDR1 SGHNT and CDR2 YYREEE (reference sequence). The CDR3 has 13 residues. The CDR3, as DNA: TGTGCCAGCAGCGCCCAGACAGGGCCTACGCAGTATTTT. Translating gives CASSAQTGPTQYF.

The chain employs TRBV10-3 and TRBJ1-3; D is unresolved. The CDR3 contains 13 residues. Trimming took 1 base from V and 7 from J, leaving 8 bases between them. In germline, CDR1 is ENHRY, CDR2 SYGVKD. The CDR3, as DNA: TGTGCCATCAGTGAGTTAGAGGTGAACACCATATATTTT. It is translated as CAISELEVNTIYF.

V is TRBV7-9 and J is TRBJ2-1; possibly TRBD1 or TRBD2 for D (7 bases each). Trimming removed 6 bases at V and 7 bases at J, with 16 bases between. Looked up from germline, CDR1 is SEHNR and CDR2 is FQNEAQ (reference sequence). This CDR3 comprises 14 residues. In DNA form, the CDR3 reads TGTGCCAGCAGAAAGGGGGCTAGCGGAAATGAGCAGTTCTTC. Translation gives CASRKGASGNEQFF. The whole variable domain, filled in from reference TRBV7-9 and TRBJ2-1, reads DTGVSQNPRHKITKRGQNVTFRCDPISEHNRLYWYRQTLGQGPEFLTYFQNEAQLEKSRLLSDRFSAERPKGSFSTLEIQRTEQGDSAMYLCASRKGASGNEQFFGPGTRLTVL.

The J gene is TRBJ1-5, the V gene TRBV6-5, with 7 bases matching TRBD1. Trimming at V came to 7 bases and at J to 11 bases, leaving 14 bases not matched to a gene. Germline CDR1 is MNHEY and CDR2 is SVGAGI. The CDR3 has 14 residues. The CDR3 sequence: CASTARDRSLAQHF. The CDR3 DNA sequence: TGTGCCAGCACCGCCAGGGACAGAAGTTTGGCCCAGCATTTT.

The rearrangement links TRBV13 to TRBJ1-1; 7 bases fit TRBD1. The germline V gene encodes CDR1 PRHDT and CDR2 FYEKMQ (reference sequence). This CDR3 is built from 21 residues. V shed 4 bases, J shed 1 base, and the junction held 24 bases outside the gene matches. CDR3 protein: CASSSLASPGQRLGGNTEAFF. CDR3 DNA: TGTGCCAGCAGCTCCCTAGCCTCTCCGGGACAGCGGCTAGGCGGGAACACTGAAGCTTTCTTT. Complete variable domain (other parts from reference TRBV13 and TRBJ1-1): AAGVIQSPRHLIKEKRETATLKCYPIPRHDTVYWYQQGPGQDPQFLISFYEKMQSDKGSIPDRFSAQQFSDYHSELNMSSLELGDSALYFCASSSLASPGQRLGGNTEAFFGQGTRLTVV.

The chain links TRBV11-2 to TRBJ2-3; weak D call: TRBD1 (6 bases). Between the trimmed V and J ends, which lost 1 base and 6 bases, there was a span of 14 bases. The CDR3 runs to 15 residues. Germline CDR1 reads SGHAT; CDR2 reads FQNNGV. CDR3 bases: TGTGCCAGCAGCTTAGTAGAGGGGGAAGGGGATACGCAGTATTTT. Its translation: CASSLVEGEGDTQYF.

The chain recombines TRBV2 with TRBJ1-5; D remains ambiguous. CDR1 SNHLY and CDR2 FYNNEI come from the germline V gene. Trimming left V 7 bases short and J 9 bases short, with 10 bases between. This CDR3 contains 11 residues. CDR3 DNA: TGTGCCAGCACAGTTGGTGGGCCCCAGCATTTT. Translated, it gives CASTVGGPQHF.

The chain links TRBV11-2 to TRBJ1-1; D is unresolved. CDR3 length: 12 residues. The V end was cut by 5 bases, the J end by 2 bases, with 6 bases between. Germline assignment: CDR1 SGHAT and CDR2 FQNNGV. CDR3 DNA: TGTGCCAGCAGCCCGAGAAACACTGAAGCTTTCTTT. Translation gives CASSPRNTEAFF.

The sample holds one count of this clone. This sequence joins TRBV19 and TRBJ1-5, with D uncertain. Trimming removed 4 bases at V and 3 bases at J, with 7 bases between. This CDR3 region has 13 residues. Looked up from germline, CDR1 is LNHDA and CDR2 is SQIVND (reference sequence). The CDR3 reads CASSTQVNQPQHF. In DNA form, the CDR3 reads TGTGCCAGTAGTACCCAGGTCAATCAGCCCCAGCATTTT.

The table lists this clone with a count of one. The rearrangement links TRBV29-1 to TRBJ1-1, with unresolved D. CDR3 length: 15 amino acids. The V gene's germline CDR1 is SQVTM and CDR2 ANQGSEA. Trimming removed 6 bases at V and 3 bases at J, with 20 bases between. The CDR3 DNA sequence: TGCAGCGTGGGAGGTGTGGATGGGCGCCACACTGAAGCTTTCTTT. Translating gives CSVGGVDGRHTEAFF.

V gene TRBV5-1 combines with J gene TRBJ2-5, with 8 bases fitting TRBD1. The ends lost 4 bases at V and 1 base at J; junction bases unmatched: 6. The CDR3 is 15 residues long. CDR1 and CDR2 from the germline V gene are SGHRS and YFSETQ. The CDR3 loop reads CASSPNTGGQETQYF. DNA for the CDR3: TGCGCCAGCAGCCCTAACACAGGGGGCCAAGAGACCCAGTACTTC.

This rearrangement joins TRBV28 to TRBJ1-2; D gene unclear. Per the germline V gene, CDR1 is MDHEN and CDR2 is SYDVKM. V was trimmed by 2 bases and J by 4 bases, leaving 8 bases between them. The CDR3 is 13 residues long. CDR3 region: CASSLVGGYGYTF. The CDR3 nucleotides are TGTGCCAGCAGTTTAGTAGGAGGCTATGGCTACACCTTC.

The genes are TRBV19 and TRBJ2-2, with D perhaps TRBD2 (5 bases). CDR3 length: 13 amino acids. Trimming pared 5 bases from V and 5 bases from J, leaving 9 bases between. Germline V gene sequence: CDR1 LNHDA, CDR2 SQIVND (reference sequence). In nucleotides, the CDR3 is TGTGCCAGTAGTCCCCGGACTACCGGGGAGCTGTTTTTT. Amino acid sequence: CASSPRTTGELFF. The variable domain in full, with the rest retrieved from reference TRBV19 and TRBJ2-2, is DGGITQSPKYLFRKEGQNVTLSCEQNLNHDAMYWYRQDPGQGLRLIYYSQIVNDFQKGDIAEGYSVSREKKESFPLTVTSAQKNPTAFYLCASSPRTTGELFFGEGSRLTVL.

The chain employs TRBV2 and TRBJ2-1, with D uncertain. Germline V lookup: CDR1 SNHLY, CDR2 FYNNEI. V dropped 6 bases and J dropped 4 bases, with 4 bases sitting between them. The CDR3 runs 11 residues. CDR3 sequence: CASRLYNEQFF. CDR3 nucleotides: TGTGCCAGCAGGCTTTACAATGAGCAGTTCTTC.

This rearrangement joins TRBV19 to TRBJ1-5, with D hard to call. The CDR3 loop spans 11 amino acids. CDR1 LNHDA and CDR2 SQIVND come from the germline V gene (reference sequence). V lost 8 bases and J 3 bases, leaving 5 bases between the germline ends. The chain's CDR3 is CASGINQPQHF. The CDR3 bases are TGTGCCAGTGGGATCAATCAGCCCCAGCATTTT.

The chain links TRBV3-1 (or the pseudogene TRBV3-2) to TRBJ1-2; D is unresolved. The CDR3 is made up of 14 amino acids. Germline V CDR1 and CDR2: LGHDT, YNNKEL (reference sequence). The V gene lost 1 base and the J gene lost 7 bases, with 13 bases spanning the gap. CDR3 DNA: TGTGCCAGCAGCCAAGCAGCCTTCGAAGGTGGCTACACCTTC. Translating gives CASSQAAFEGGYTF.

This rearrangement joins TRBV19 to TRBJ2-7; no clear D. Trimming took off 3 bases at V and 3 bases at J, with 6 bases between the two ends. Germline CDR1 LNHDA, CDR2 SQIVND (reference sequence). The CDR3 length is 12 residues. The CDR3 bases are TGTGCCAGTAGTATCTACGGCTACGAGCAGTACTTC. This translates into CASSIYGYEQYF.

The rearrangement uses TRBV9 and TRBJ1-3; no definite D call. This CDR3 is 15 amino acids long. V lost 4 bases and J lost 0, with 11 bases in between. From germline, CDR1 is SGDLS and CDR2 YYNGEE. CDR3 sequence reads: CASSPGRSSGNTIYF. The DNA for the CDR3 is TGTGCCAGCAGCCCAGGCCGGAGCTCTGGAAACACCATATATTTT.

In regard to this clone: The identical CDR3 is also encoded by other nucleotide sequences in the sample. The chain couples TRBV2 to TRBJ2-5, with 9 bases that match TRBD1. J gave up 3 bases and V 6 bases, and 2 bases lay outside the gene matches. This CDR3 is built from 13 residues. The V gene's germline CDR1 is SNHLY and CDR2 FYNNEI. The CDR3 nucleotides read TGTGCCAGCAGCCGGGACAGGGAAGAGACCCAGTACTTC. As protein: CASSRDREETQYF.